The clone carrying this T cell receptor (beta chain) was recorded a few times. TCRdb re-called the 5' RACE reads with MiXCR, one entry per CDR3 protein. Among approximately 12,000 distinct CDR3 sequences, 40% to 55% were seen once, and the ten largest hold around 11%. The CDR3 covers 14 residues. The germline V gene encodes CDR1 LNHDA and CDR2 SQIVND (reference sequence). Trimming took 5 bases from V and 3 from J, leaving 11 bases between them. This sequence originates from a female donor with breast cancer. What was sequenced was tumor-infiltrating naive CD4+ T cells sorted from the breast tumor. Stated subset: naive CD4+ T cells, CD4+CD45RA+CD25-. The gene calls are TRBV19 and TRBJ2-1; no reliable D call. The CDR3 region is CASSSSTHYNEQFF. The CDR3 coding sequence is TGTGCCAGTAGTTCTTCGACTCACTACAATGAGCAGTTCTTC.